Sequencing of this T cell receptor (beta chain) was carried out in a study of beta chain features in type 1 diabetes. Study at large: Healthy donors and patients showed comparable age, gender and cell yields. General observations from the study: Within each of all four CD4+ subsets, Type 1 diabetes patients had TCRB CDR3s that were moderately but significantly shorter.

This CDR3 is 12 amino acids long. CDR1 is ENHRY, CDR2 SYGVKD, per germline. Trimming pared 0 bases from V and 5 bases from J, leaving 3 bases between. This clone was counted only a few times. Antigen: not known. Other DNA sequences in this specimen translate into the identical CDR3. It was via CD45RO/CCR7/CD25/CD127/CD95/CD27 that CD4+ naive, central memory, regulatory and stem cell-like memory cells were sorted. TCRB transcripts that were expressed got sequenced, as all of the isolated RNA had been reverse transcribed. There were 3 million to 4 million reads on average in the naive, central memory and regulatory T cell samples. Method: immunoSEQ multiplex PCR; TCRdb's copy keeps in-frame clones and lacks some. The table records roughly 250,000 clones, roughly two thirds of them present only once.

The rearrangement links TRBV10-3 to TRBJ2-3; D ambiguous. The receptor's source is a man aged 30-40 years in good health. Sequencing was performed on naive CD4+ T cells from blood. CDR3 residues: CAISESGDTQYF. Written as DNA, the CDR3 is TGTGCCATCAGTGAGTCTGGAGATACGCAGTATTTT.